This entry concerns a single TCR beta chain. Its specificity is unknown. This sample was included in a study of radiotherapy plus CTLA-4 blockade in lung cancer. Study details: Across the patients, objective responses occurred in approximately 20%, and disease control in roughly 33%.

Focal radiation and CTLA-4 blockade (ipilimumab) were tested in chemo-refractory metastatic non-small-cell lung cancer patients. Germline CDR1 and CDR2: SGHVS and FQNEAQ. The CDR3 extends over 17 amino acids. V lost 5 bases and J 3 bases, leaving 21 bases between the germline ends. Clones were read by immunoSEQ multiplex PCR, and TCRdb kept only the in-frame ones, dropping some. The sample includes 62,000 or so clones, 79% of them seen just once. Broader study findings: Peripheral blood showed expansion of tumor-derived TCR clones after radiotherapy and ipilimumab.

V usage is TRBV7-8 and J usage is TRBJ2-3; tentatively, D is TRBD1 (6 bases). The sample here was peripheral blood, taken from a patient treated with radiotherapy plus ipilimumab. This clonotype originated in a human donor with non-small cell lung cancer who had a complete response to radiotherapy plus ipilimumab. The CDR3 DNA reads TGTGCCAGCAGCCCCCGGGGCGGGCAGGGGTGGACAGATACGCAGTATTTT. It is translated as CASSPRGGQGWTDTQYF.